A selection of T cell receptor beta chains follows, all from one sample in a study of beta chain features in type 1 diabetes. Here immunoSEQ multiplex PCR was the method, and the copy in TCRdb shows in-frame clones only, minus some. The table has tens of thousands of clones, roughly 60% seen once. Sequences were obtained from Tregs from blood. The receptors were sampled from a woman aged 18-29 years in good health. CDR3s include the opening cysteine and the closing phenylalanine or tryptophan. A D gene is named only where the DNA matches it firmly. Clone size is shown for a subset of rows, as once, few, many or a class of expanded clone.

CDR3 length	V gene	J gene	D gene	clone size	CDR3 protein	CDR3 DNA
13	TRBV7-8	TRBJ2-5	NA	NA	CASSPPAGWTQYF	TGTGCCAGCAGCCCTCCGGCAGGGTGGACCCAGTACTTC
13	TRBV27	TRBJ1-2	TRBD1	NA	CATTRQGGSGYTF	TGCGCGACCACCCGACAGGGAGGTAGTGGCTACACCTTC
14	TRBV2	TRBJ2-7	NA	NA	CASKQALSSYEQYF	TGTGCCAGCAAACAGGCCTTAAGCTCCTACGAGCAGTACTTC
16	TRBV7-6	TRBJ2-7	TRBD1	NA	CASSPQRGRGSNEQYF	TGTGCCAGCAGCCCTCAGAGGGGCAGGGGGTCTAACGAGCAGTACTTC
14	TRBV7-9	TRBJ1-2	NA	few	CASSPPAGVEGYTF	TGTGCCAGCAGCCCTCCCGCAGGGGTAGAGGGCTACACCTTC
14	TRBV10-3	TRBJ2-3	TRBD2	NA	CAISGGGVPDTQYF	TGTGCCATCAGCGGCGGGGGGGTCCCAGATACGCAGTATTTT
15	TRBV4-3	TRBJ1-5	TRBD1	NA	CASSQDGTVNQPQHF	TGCGCCAGCAGCCAAGACGGGACAGTCAATCAGCCCCAGCATTTT
17	TRBV5-4	TRBJ1-4	NA	NA	CASSVRRTALRDEKLFF	TGTGCCAGCAGCGTCAGGCGCACCGCACTGAGAGATGAAAAACTGTTTTTT
16	TRBV9	TRBJ2-7	TRBD2	NA	CASSVAGGVLIGEQYF	TGTGCCAGCAGCGTAGCGGGAGGGGTCCTGATCGGCGAGCAGTACTTC
11	TRBV29-1	TRBJ1-1	NA	NA	CSVYTQVEAFF	TGCAGCGTCTACACCCAGGTCGAAGCTTTCTTT
13	TRBV19	TRBJ2-5	NA	NA	CASSVMVRETQYF	TGTGCCAGTAGCGTGATGGTGCGAGAGACCCAGTACTTC
14	TRBV2	TRBJ1-4	NA	NA	CASSPQGPIEKLFF	TGTGCCAGCAGCCCCCAGGGGCCTATAGAAAAACTGTTTTTT
15	TRBV19	TRBJ1-5	TRBD1	once	CATRTGPLSNQPQHF	TGTGCCACCAGGACAGGGCCGCTGAGCAATCAGCCCCAGCATTTT
18	TRBV5-1	TRBJ2-7	TRBD2	NA	CASSPDGTISTSSEEQYF	TGCGCCAGCAGCCCCGACGGGACTATCTCTACGAGCAGTGAAGAGCAGTACTTC
15	TRBV19	TRBJ2-1	TRBD2	NA	CASSMALAGGRKQFF	TGTGCCAGTAGTATGGCACTAGCGGGGGGGCGGAAGCAGTTCTTC